Below are 22 T cell receptor beta chains sequenced from a single sample in a study of T-cell reconstitution after alpha-beta-depleted transplantation in children. Unique molecular identifiers tagged the TCRbeta library. Each CDR3 protein is one row after TCRdb ran MiXCR on the PCR reads. The table lists 70,000 or so distinct CDR3 sequences, roughly 10% of them singletons. Specimen: PBMCs, collected before TCRalphabeta/CD19-depleted stem cell transplant. Receptors were obtained from a boy younger than 18 with acute myeloid leukemia, due to receive a stem cell transplant.

Remarks on this clonotype: This may arise from a read error, as a much more abundant clone is one base away. The V and J genes are TRBV20-1 and TRBJ2-1; weak D call: TRBD2 (5 bases). Germline V gives CDR1 DFQATT, CDR2 SNEGSKA (reference sequence). Trimming stripped 0 bases from V and 5 bases from J, with 17 bases between. This CDR3 has 16 residues. The CDR3 here is CSARDLTRGTHNEQFF. CDR3 sequence (DNA): TGCAGTGCTAGAGATTTAACTAGAGGCACCCACAATGAGCAGTTCTTC.

Many counts were recorded for this clonotype. This chain's CDR3 is CASSYPGMNTEAFF. CDR3 DNA: TGTGCCAGCAGTTACCCAGGAATGAACACTGAAGCTTTCTTT. This rearrangement joins TRBV6-5 to TRBJ1-1; unclear D gene. This CDR3 has 14 amino acids. Germline V CDR1 and CDR2: MNHEY, SVGAGI. V shed 2 bases and J shed 0 bases, with 7 bases lying between them.

This clonotype was seen repeatedly, ten times or more. The rearrangement links TRBV5-1 to TRBJ1-1; the match to TRBD1 covers 9 bases. Unmatched junction bases numbered 13, after V lost 4 bases and J lost 0 bases. The CDR3 is made up of 18 amino acids. Germline assignment: CDR1 SGHRS and CDR2 YFSETQ. CDR3 residues: CASSRNPGQGLMNTEAFF. The CDR3 region has the DNA TGCGCCAGCAGCCGTAACCCGGGACAGGGACTCATGAACACTGAAGCTTTCTTT.

This clonotype has ten or more counts. V is TRBV12-3 or TRBV12-4 and J is TRBJ2-3, with 13 bases matching TRBD2. The ends lost 5 bases at V and 2 bases at J; junction bases unmatched: 7. CDR3 length: 17 amino acids. In DNA, the CDR3 is TGTGCCAGCAGTCGGGGACTAGCGGGACCCTACACAGATACGCAGTATTTT. This translates into CASSRGLAGPYTDTQYF.

This clonotype was counted ten times or more. The CDR3 DNA reads as TGTGCCAGCAGCTTGCGATCGGTAGCGCCTGAAGCTTTCTTT. Amino acid sequence: CASSLRSVAPEAFF. The chain has TRBV5-6 and TRBJ1-1, with no clear D. Trimming pared 1 base from V and 6 bases from J, leaving 13 bases between. CDR1 and CDR2 from the germline V gene are SGHDT and YYEEEE. The CDR3 spans 14 residues.

In this sample, this clonotype turned up many times. The V call is TRBV7-2, the J call TRBJ1-2, with 9 bases aligning to TRBD1. The junction had 4 bases not matched to a gene; V was cut back by 1 base and J by 4 bases. Germline CDR1 is SGHTA and CDR2 is FQGNSA. This CDR3 has 15 residues. The CDR3 bases are TGTGCCAGCAGCTTAGGGGACAGGGCCATCTATGGCTACACCTTC. Amino acid sequence: CASSLGDRAIYGYTF.

This clonotype was counted at least ten times. The V gene is TRBV14, the J gene TRBJ2-1; 7 bases match TRBD1. Germline V gene sequence: CDR1 SGHDN, CDR2 FVKESK. V shed 3 bases and J 3 bases; nucleotides not matched to a gene: 2. CDR3 length: 14 amino acids. The CDR3 DNA sequence: TGTGCCAGCAGCCAGTGGACAGGCTACAATGAGCAGTTCTTC. Its translation: CASSQWTGYNEQFF.

In its sample, this clonotype was seen many times. This chain uses TRBV7-8 with TRBJ2-1; 12 bases agree with TRBD2. Germline CDR1 reads SGHVS; CDR2 reads FQNEAQ. The CDR3 runs to 19 residues. Unmatched junction bases numbered 12, after V lost 5 bases and J lost 1 base. The DNA for the CDR3 is TGTGCCAGCAGCGGGAAGCTAGCGGGGGGGACGGTTTCCTACAATGAGCAGTTCTTC. Translation: CASSGKLAGGTVSYNEQFF.

This clonotype was counted many times. This rearrangement joins TRBV28 to TRBJ1-2, with TRBD1 matching over 7 bases. This CDR3 is built from 13 residues. Germline V gene lookup returns CDR1 MDHEN and CDR2 SYDVKM. The V and J ends lost 10 bases and 5 bases, in that order; junction bases with no gene match: 10. The CDR3 bases are TGTGCCACCACAACCGGGACAGCTTATGGCTACACCTTC. It specifies CATTTGTAYGYTF.

At least ten counts were recorded for this clonotype. The genes are TRBV12-3 or TRBV12-4 and TRBJ2-7; TRBD2 matches 7 bases. The junction had 9 bases not matched to a gene; V was cut back by 6 bases and J by 7 bases. There are 13 residues in the CDR3. The CDR3 here is CASRMAGEGEQYF. The CDR3 nucleotides are TGTGCCAGCAGAATGGCGGGAGAAGGGGAGCAGTACTTC.

This clonotype showed up many times. The chain combines TRBV3-1 with TRBJ1-5; D unclear. The CDR3 spans 15 residues. The germline gives CDR1 LGHDT, CDR2 YNNKEL (reference sequence). V lost 5 bases and J 4 bases, leaving 15 bases between the germline ends. DNA of the CDR3: TGTGCCAGCAGCGGCCGCGGGCTCACGAATCAGCCCCAGCATTTT. It specifies CASSGRGLTNQPQHF. Filled out from reference TRBV3-1 and TRBJ1-5, the complete variable domain reads DTAVSQTPKYLVTQMGNDKSIKCEQNLGHDTMYWYKQDSKKFLKIMFSYNNKELIINETVPNRFSPKSPDKAHLNLHINSLELGDSAVYFCASSGRGLTNQPQHFGDGTRLSIL.

This clonotype showed up many times. V gene TRBV24-1 combines with J gene TRBJ2-5, with 7 bases fitting TRBD2. The CDR3 length is 16 residues. V lost 1 base, J lost 4 bases, and 8 bases stayed unmatched. Germline V gives CDR1 KGHDR, CDR2 SFDVKD. CDR3 loop: CATSDFRRERGETQYF. CDR3 sequence (DNA): TGTGCCACCAGTGATTTTAGGCGGGAGCGGGGAGAGACCCAGTACTTC.

In its sample, this clonotype was seen many times. The genes are TRBV9 and TRBJ2-3; D is ambiguous. The germline CDR1 and CDR2 sequences are SGDLS and YYNGEE. This CDR3 is 16 amino acids long. The V end was cut by 1 base, the J end by 4 bases, with 16 bases between. Here the CDR3 DNA reads TGTGCCAGCAGCGTATCCCCAGGCTCCATCGCAGATACGCAGTATTTT. Protein product: CASSVSPGSIADTQYF.

This clonotype was observed at least ten times. The genes are TRBV29-1 and TRBJ2-7; D is undetermined. The germline gives CDR1 SQVTM, CDR2 ANQGSEA. This CDR3 is built from 12 residues. Trimming pared 4 bases from V and 3 bases from J, leaving 10 bases between. The CDR3 nucleotides read TGCAGCGTTGGGAAGACCTACTACGAGCAGTACTTC. This codes for CSVGKTYYEQYF.

This clonotype was recorded many times. The chain combines TRBV14 with TRBJ2-7; perhaps TRBD2 as D (5 bases). CDR1 is SGHDN and CDR2 is FVKESK in the germline V gene. The CDR3 runs 14 residues. Trimming removed 7 bases at V and 3 bases at J, with 16 bases between. CDR3 DNA: TGTGCCAGCACCCAGCCGGGGAAACACTACGAGCAGTACGTC. Translation: CASTQPGKHYEQYV.

In this sample, this clonotype turned up many times. J is TRBJ2-5 and V is TRBV28; 9 positions agree with TRBD1. The J segment lost 2 bases and the V segment lost 1 base, leaving 11 bases of the junction unmatched. CDR1 is MDHEN and CDR2 is SYDVKM in the germline V gene. This CDR3 region has 18 residues. The CDR3, as DNA: TGTGCCAGCAGTTTATTCCTTCCGGGACAGGGAACTCAAGAGACCCAGTACTTC. It encodes CASSLFLPGQGTQETQYF. The variable domain in full, completed from reference TRBV28 and TRBJ2-5, reads DVKVTQSSRYLVKRTGEKVFLECVQDMDHENMFWYRQDPGLGLRLIYFSYDVKMKEKGDIPEGYSVSREKKERFSLILESASTNQTSMYLCASSLFLPGQGTQETQYFGPGTRLLVL.

This clonotype has a count of ten or more. The rearrangement uses TRBV6-1 and TRBJ2-7, with 9 nucleotides matching TRBD1. The CDR3 has 18 amino acids. J lost 5 bases, V lost 5 bases, and 19 bases had no gene match. Germline-derived CDR1 and CDR2 are MNHNS and SASEGT. Here the CDR3 DNA reads TGTGCCAGCAGTAAATTACAGGGGGCGCGTTCTAGCTATCACGAGCAGTACTTC. Translating it yields CASSKLQGARSSYHEQYF.

This clonotype was observed a handful of times. The genes are TRBV3-1 and TRBJ2-5, with D maybe TRBD2 (7 bases). CDR1 is LGHDT, CDR2 YNNKEL, per germline (reference sequence). V was clipped by 4 bases and J by 4 bases, with 16 bases between them. This CDR3 is 15 amino acids long. The CDR3 DNA reads as TGTGCCAGCAGCCCCCATAAGGGGGGGTCAGAGACCCAGTACTTC. Its translation: CASSPHKGGSETQYF.

This clonotype came up many times. V is TRBV5-1 and J is TRBJ2-1; 7 positions agree with TRBD2. Trimming took 4 bases from V and 1 from J; bases not matched to a gene: 5. This CDR3 has 15 residues. Germline V gene lookup returns CDR1 SGHRS and CDR2 YFSETQ. The CDR3 sequence is CASSTSVASYNEQFF. For the CDR3, the DNA is TGCGCCAGCAGCACTAGCGTGGCGTCCTACAATGAGCAGTTCTTC.

This clonotype was observed many times. The J gene is TRBJ1-6, the V gene TRBV10-3, with 7 bases identical to TRBD1. The V gene's germline CDR1 is ENHRY and CDR2 SYGVKD. The CDR3 sequence is 13 residues long. Losses at the gene ends were 10 bases for V and 6 bases for J; bases not matched to a gene: 6. The CDR3 loop is CANRDSLNSPLHF. The CDR3 bases are TGTGCCAACCGGGACAGTCTTAATTCACCCCTCCACTTT.

This clonotype appeared many times. The genes are TRBV20-1 and TRBJ2-4; possibly TRBD1 for D (6 bases). CDR3 length equals 11 residues. CDR1 is DFQATT and CDR2 is SNEGSKA in the germline V gene (reference sequence). V shed 5 bases and J shed 12 bases, with 14 bases lying between them. The CDR3 nucleotides read TGCAGTGCTGGGACATTGGCAACTCAGTACTTC. Protein product: CSAGTLATQYF.

This clonotype appeared many times. The chain has TRBV5-1 and TRBJ2-7, with 7 bases that match TRBD1. The CDR3 runs 12 residues. V dropped 0 bases and J dropped 6; count of bases not matched to a gene: 0. Germline V gives CDR1 SGHRS, CDR2 YFSETQ. CDR3 coding DNA: TGCGCCAGCAGCTTGGACAGGGGCGAGCAGTACTTC. This codes for CASSLDRGEQYF.